This T cell receptor (beta chain) stems from a study of blood T cell repertoires in COVID-19. The repertoire was sequenced with immunoSEQ multiplex PCR; TCRdb's copy has only in-frame clones and lacks some. The sample carries tens of thousands of clones, 75% to 90% recorded once. The CDR3 covers 13 residues. The junction had 4 bases not matched to a gene; V was cut back by 5 bases and J by 4 bases. Germline CDR1 MNHNS, CDR2 SASEGT. The sequence came from a man between 50 and 59 years old with active or convalescent COVID-19. The sample taken for sequencing was peripheral blood. V gene TRBV6-1 combines with J gene TRBJ1-2; 7 nucleotides match TRBD1. The chain's CDR3 is CASSKRDSYGYTF. The CDR3 DNA sequence: TGTGCCAGCAGTAAACGGGACAGCTATGGCTACACCTTC.